The present TCR beta chain was sequenced within a study of CD8 T cells in ankylosing spondylitis. Study results and caveats: Characteristic of ankylosing spondylitis blood, it appeared, was a TCR beta motif comprising roughly eight highly homologous variants.

Each CDR3 protein is one row after TCRdb ran MiXCR on the 5' RACE reads. The repertoire includes approximately 25,000 distinct CDR3 sequences, about 17% of them detected once, and around 27% sits in the top ten. V lost 1 base, J lost 7 bases, and 10 bases lay in between. The germline CDR1 and CDR2 sequences are SQVTM and ANQGSEA. The CDR3 runs 13 residues. This clonotype was recorded many times. Its antigen is as yet unknown. The rearrangement uses TRBV29-1 and TRBJ1-4; tentative D call: TRBD1 (5 bases). The sample taken for sequencing was blood. The origin of this receptor is a male donor with ankylosing spondylitis or in good health (not recorded which). CDR3 in amino acids: CSVEAGGGEKLFF. Here the CDR3 DNA reads TGCAGCGTTGAAGCCGGGGGTGGTGAAAAACTGTTTTTT. The entire variable domain, with the rest obtained from reference TRBV29-1 and TRBJ1-4, is as follows: SAVISQKPSRDICQRGTSLTIQCQVDSQVTMMFWYRQQPGQSLTLIATANQGSEATYESGFVIDKFPISRPNLTFSTLTVSNMSPEDSSIYLCSVEAGGGEKLFFGSGTQLSVL.